Below, 15 T cell receptor beta chains from the same sample are listed, as sequenced in a study of brain T cells in children with intractable seizures. The method was immunoSEQ multiplex PCR; TCRdb's version includes in-frame clones alone and lacks a portion of them. The data show tens of thousands of clones, with roughly 91% seen just once and over 1.5% held by the top ten. Sequenced here: peripheral blood, sampled at surgery. These receptors were taken from a boy younger than two with tuberous sclerosis and intractable seizures.

The chain carries TRBV11-2 and TRBJ2-5, with 9 bases lining up with TRBD1. Germline V gives CDR1 SGHAT, CDR2 FQNNGV. V lost 3 bases and J lost 5; bases outside the gene matches: 10. CDR3 length equals 16 residues. DNA of the CDR3: TGTGCCAGCAGCTTTCGAGGGACAGGGAAGTCGGAGACCCAGTACTTC. The encoded protein is CASSFRGTGKSETQYF.

V is TRBV27 and J is TRBJ2-1; D might be TRBD1 or TRBD2, each matching 5 bases. The CDR3 is 14 residues long. Germline V gene data show CDR1 as MNHEY and CDR2 as SMNVEV (reference sequence). Trimming removed 4 bases at V and 5 bases at J, with 12 bases between. The chain's CDR3 is CASSSGWGNNEQFF. The CDR3 nucleotides are TGTGCCAGCAGTTCCGGGTGGGGGAACAATGAGCAGTTCTTC.

The chain links TRBV11-2 to TRBJ2-1; TRBD2 aligns across 10 bases. This CDR3 spans 16 amino acids. V was pared by 7 bases and J by 7 bases, with 13 bases of the junction left unmatched. Germline CDR1 is SGHAT and CDR2 is FQNNGV. The CDR3 DNA is TGTGCCAGCATATCGCGGCTGGGACTAGCGCCAAATGAGCAGTTCTTC. This codes for CASISRLGLAPNEQFF.

The chain links TRBV7-9 to TRBJ2-7; D uncertain. Germline CDR1 SEHNR, CDR2 FQNEAQ (reference sequence). The length of the CDR3 is 12 residues. V was cut by 5 bases and J by 1 base, with 6 bases left in between. The CDR3 is CASSPPSYEQYF. The CDR3 DNA reads TGTGCCAGCAGCCCCCCTTCCTACGAGCAGTACTTC.

The chain joins TRBV15 to TRBJ1-2, with D uncertain. V was pared by 5 bases and J by 9 bases, with 28 bases between. This CDR3 region has 17 residues. Per germline, CDR1 LNHNV and CDR2 YYDKDF (reference sequence). The CDR3, as DNA: TGTGCCACCAGCCCGCCTCGGGTAACCTCCAGCCATAGGAGCTACACCTTC. It translates to CATSPPRVTSSHRSYTF.

The chain is built from TRBV14 and TRBJ1-2; the match to TRBD1 covers 7 bases. This CDR3 contains 13 residues. The germline CDR1 and CDR2 sequences are SGHDN and FVKESK. The V segment lost 1 base and the J segment 4 bases; nucleotides outside the gene matches: 0. CDR3 region: CASSQGQGYGYTF. The CDR3 bases are TGTGCCAGCAGCCAAGGACAGGGCTATGGCTACACCTTC.

V is TRBV9 and J is TRBJ1-6; D not certain. Germline-derived CDR1 and CDR2 are SGDLS and YYNGEE. V lost 0 bases and J lost 2, with 9 bases in between. The CDR3 is 16 residues long. The CDR3 sequence: CASSVARDPYNSPLHF. Here the CDR3 DNA reads TGTGCCAGCAGCGTAGCTCGGGATCCCTATAATTCACCCCTCCACTTT.

J is TRBJ2-5 and V is TRBV4-1; 7 bases align to TRBD2. The CDR3 extends over 17 amino acids. Germline loops: CDR1 MGHRA, CDR2 YSYEKL. V gave up 1 base and J gave up 2 bases; unmatched junction bases: 10. In DNA form, the CDR3 reads TGCGCCAGCAGCCAAGCGGCCCGGCGGGGGTCGCAAGAGACCCAGTACTTC. It translates to CASSQAARRGSQETQYF.

The rearrangement uses TRBV3-1 (or the pseudogene TRBV3-2) and TRBJ1-5; tentatively, D is TRBD1 (6 bases). The CDR3 consists of 14 residues. Germline V gene sequence: CDR1 LGHDT, CDR2 YNNKEL (reference sequence). Trimming pared 4 bases from V and 3 bases from J, leaving 10 bases between. CDR3 in amino acids: CASSLDRFNQPQHF. CDR3 in DNA: TGTGCCAGCAGCCTCGACAGGTTCAATCAGCCCCAGCATTTT.

The chain carries TRBV2 and TRBJ2-7; D ambiguous. CDR3 length: 16 amino acids. Trimming pared 2 bases from V and 3 bases from J, leaving 17 bases between. The germline gives CDR1 SNHLY, CDR2 FYNNEI. The chain's CDR3 is CASSESPVRKFYEQYF. DNA for the CDR3: TGTGCCAGCAGTGAAAGTCCCGTCAGGAAGTTCTACGAGCAGTACTTC. The whole variable domain, filled in from reference TRBV2 and TRBJ2-7, reads EPEVTQTPSHQVTQMGQEVILRCVPISNHLYFYWYRQILGQKVEFLVSFYNNEISEKSEIFDDQFSVERPDGSNFTLKIRSTKLEDSAMYFCASSESPVRKFYEQYFGPGTRLTVT.

This sequence joins TRBV19 and TRBJ2-4, with D perhaps matching TRBD1 (5 bases). Trimming removed 3 bases at V and 5 bases at J, with 11 bases between. The CDR3 is made up of 14 amino acids. Per germline, CDR1 LNHDA and CDR2 SQIVND (reference sequence). The CDR3 protein is CASSILGLENIQYF. As DNA, the CDR3 is TGTGCCAGTAGTATTCTGGGGCTCGAAAACATTCAGTACTTC.

The chain has TRBV18 and TRBJ2-3; D is ambiguous. CDR1 KGHSH and CDR2 LQKENI come from the germline V gene. The CDR3 is 16 residues long. Trimming cost V 4 bases and J 1 base, with 15 bases left between them. CDR3 DNA: TGTGCCAGCTCACTACAAGTACAAATCCGCACAGATACGCAGTATTTT. Translation: CASSLQVQIRTDTQYF. Drawing the rest from reference TRBV18 and TRBJ2-3, the complete variable domain is NAGVMQNPRHLVRRRGQEARLRCSPMKGHSHVYWYRQLPEEGLKFMVYLQKENIIDESGMPKERFSAEFPKEGPSILRIQQVVRGDSAAYFCASSLQVQIRTDTQYFGPGTRLTVL.

CDR3: CASSPQGVLSEAFF. DNA of the CDR3: TGTGCCAGCAGCCCGCAGGGGGTACTCTCTGAAGCTTTCTTT. The J gene is TRBJ1-1, the V gene TRBV7-9, with TRBD1 identical over 7 bases. Germline V gene sequence: CDR1 SEHNR, CDR2 FQNEAQ (reference sequence). Losses at the gene ends were 5 bases for V and 6 bases for J; bases not matched to a gene: 9. This CDR3 is 14 amino acids long.

The rearrangement links TRBV18 to TRBJ2-2, with a weak D call TRBD1 (6 bases). This CDR3 contains 16 residues. V was pared by 4 bases and J by 0 bases, with 12 bases between. From germline, CDR1 is KGHSH and CDR2 LQKENI. The CDR3 region is CASSLQDSPNTGELFF. The CDR3 nucleotides read TGTGCCAGCTCACTCCAGGACAGTCCGAACACCGGGGAGCTGTTTTTT.

The genes are TRBV19 and TRBJ2-1, with D maybe TRBD1 (6 bases). Germline-derived CDR1 and CDR2 are LNHDA and SQIVND (reference sequence). The ends were cut back, 9 bases at V and 3 bases at J, with 15 bases in the middle. The CDR3 runs to 14 residues. CDR3 region: CASREQGYYNEQFF. The CDR3 nucleotides read TGTGCCAGCCGAGAACAGGGTTACTACAATGAGCAGTTCTTC. The full variable domain, in which reference TRBV19 and TRBJ2-1 provide the parts outside the CDR3, is DGGITQSPKYLFRKEGQNVTLSCEQNLNHDAMYWYRQDPGQGLRLIYYSQIVNDFQKGDIAEGYSVSREKKESFPLTVTSAQKNPTAFYLCASREQGYYNEQFFGPGTRLTVL.